This is a list of T cell receptor beta chains from one sample in a study of response to subunit inactivated influenza vaccine. MiXCR was run by TCRdb on the RT-PCR reads, yielding one entry per CDR3 protein. The sample shows around 750,000 distinct CDR3 sequences, 21% of them seen only once. The input for sequencing was PBMCs from blood, taken 4 to 6 days after vaccination. Receptor source: a man aged 50-59 years who received an inactivated influenza vaccine. Both conserved end residues are part of each CDR3. Each record gives: V gene, clone size, J gene, D gene, CDR3 DNA, CDR3 protein. D genes are given only for firm matches. Clone size is stated in some rows and not others, as once, few, many or a class when expanded.

v_call: TRBV20-1; clone_size: few; j_call: TRBJ2-5; d_call: -; cdr3_nt: TGCAGTGCTAGAGATGTGGCCGGGGAAGAGACCCAGTACTTC; cdr3_aa: CSARDVAGEETQYF
v_call: TRBV11-2; clone_size: few; j_call: TRBJ2-5; d_call: -; cdr3_nt: TGTGCCAGCAGCCCGCCATGGGAGAAGACCCAGTACTTC; cdr3_aa: CASSPPWEKTQYF
v_call: TRBV24-1; clone_size: few; j_call: TRBJ1-5; d_call: -; cdr3_nt: TGTGCCACCAGTGGCGCATATGGCAATCAGCCCCAGCATTTT; cdr3_aa: CATSGAYGNQPQHF
v_call: TRBV5-1; clone_size: few; j_call: TRBJ1-2; d_call: -; cdr3_nt: TGCGCCAGCAGCCCCCAAGAGGCAGACTATGGCTACACCTTC; cdr3_aa: CASSPQEADYGYTF
v_call: TRBV20-1; clone_size: few; j_call: TRBJ1-1; d_call: -; cdr3_nt: TGCAGTGCTTGGAGGGACTCGAACACTGAAGCTTTCTTT; cdr3_aa: CSAWRDSNTEAFF
v_call: TRBV12-3/TRBV12-4; clone_size: few; j_call: TRBJ2-5; d_call: -; cdr3_nt: TGTGCCAGCAGTTTTTTTCAAGGAAAAGAGACCCAGTACTTC; cdr3_aa: CASSFFQGKETQYF
v_call: TRBV20-1; clone_size: once; j_call: TRBJ1-5; d_call: -; cdr3_nt: TGCAGTGCTAGGAACCTCGAAAATCAGCCCCAGCATTTT; cdr3_aa: CSARNLENQPQHF
v_call: TRBV4-3; clone_size: -; j_call: TRBJ2-2; d_call: TRBD2; cdr3_nt: TGCGCCAGCAGCCCTCCGGGACTAGCGGGGGGACACCTTTCCGGGGAGCTGTTTTTT; cdr3_aa: CASSPPGLAGGHLSGELFF
v_call: TRBV5-1; clone_size: -; j_call: TRBJ2-3; d_call: -; cdr3_nt: TGCGCCGGCAGCTTGGCCGCCGCAGATACGCAGTATTTT; cdr3_aa: CAGSLAAADTQYF
v_call: TRBV29-1; clone_size: -; j_call: TRBJ2-7; d_call: -; cdr3_nt: TGCAGCGTTCGATTCGGGGACTACGAGCAGTACTTC; cdr3_aa: CSVRFGDYEQYF
v_call: TRBV27; clone_size: few; j_call: TRBJ2-3; d_call: -; cdr3_nt: TGTGCCAGCAGGTCGGCGGGGCCTTCCACAGATACGCAGTATTTT; cdr3_aa: CASRSAGPSTDTQYF
v_call: TRBV7-2; clone_size: few; j_call: TRBJ2-7; d_call: -; cdr3_nt: TGTGCCAGCAGCCCCCCGATGAGACACTACGAGCAGTACTTC; cdr3_aa: CASSPPMRHYEQYF
v_call: TRBV20-1; clone_size: -; j_call: TRBJ2-1; d_call: TRBD2; cdr3_nt: TGCAGTGCTAGACTCTTACTCACTAGCGGGAGTGAAGATGAGCAGTTCTTC; cdr3_aa: CSARLLLTSGSEDEQFF
v_call: TRBV5-6; clone_size: few; j_call: TRBJ2-7; d_call: -; cdr3_nt: TGTGCCAGCAGCTTGGCCAAAACGGGACCCATTCGCTACGAGCAGTACTTC; cdr3_aa: CASSLAKTGPIRYEQYF
v_call: TRBV7-2; clone_size: -; j_call: TRBJ2-5; d_call: -; cdr3_nt: TGTGCCAGCAGCTTAGGAAAGCAGGAGACCCAGGACTTC; cdr3_aa: CASSLGKQETQDF
v_call: TRBV20-1; clone_size: -; j_call: TRBJ1-4; d_call: TRBD1; cdr3_nt: TGCAGTGCTCGTAGGGACAGGAATAATGAAAAACTGTTTTTT; cdr3_aa: CSARRDRNNEKLFF
v_call: TRBV5-1; clone_size: -; j_call: TRBJ2-7; d_call: TRBD2; cdr3_nt: TGCGCCAGCAGCTCAGGACTAGCAATCTCCTCCTACGAGCAGTACTTC; cdr3_aa: CASSSGLAISSYEQYF
v_call: TRBV28; clone_size: -; j_call: TRBJ2-7; d_call: -; cdr3_nt: TGTGCCAGCAGGTCAGGGGCCCTCTCCTACGAGCAGTACTTC; cdr3_aa: CASRSGALSYEQYF
v_call: TRBV5-6; clone_size: -; j_call: TRBJ2-3; d_call: TRBD1; cdr3_nt: TGTGCCAGCAGCTTCCTGCGGGACAGGGGATTCACAGATACGCAGTATTTT; cdr3_aa: CASSFLRDRGFTDTQYF
v_call: TRBV12-3/TRBV12-4; clone_size: many; j_call: TRBJ2-7; d_call: -; cdr3_nt: TGTGCCAGCAGTTTATCGGGGAGGTACGAGCAGTACTTC; cdr3_aa: CASSLSGRYEQYF
v_call: TRBV6-1; clone_size: -; j_call: TRBJ2-3; d_call: -; cdr3_nt: TGTGCCAGCAGGACTAGGACCTCTAGCACAGATACGCAGTATTTT; cdr3_aa: CASRTRTSSTDTQYF
v_call: TRBV7-2; clone_size: -; j_call: TRBJ2-5; d_call: TRBD1; cdr3_nt: TGTGCCAGCAGCTCCCGAATGGACAGGGGGGAGACCCAGTACTTC; cdr3_aa: CASSSRMDRGETQYF
v_call: TRBV12-3/TRBV12-4; clone_size: -; j_call: TRBJ2-7; d_call: TRBD1; cdr3_nt: TGTGCCAGCAGTTCCCGGGACAGGCGGTCCTACGAGCAGTACTTC; cdr3_aa: CASSSRDRRSYEQYF
v_call: TRBV9; clone_size: -; j_call: TRBJ2-7; d_call: TRBD1; cdr3_nt: TGTGCCAGCAGCGCCCGACAGGGGGCGGAATCCTACGAGCAGTACTTC; cdr3_aa: CASSARQGAESYEQYF
v_call: TRBV12-3/TRBV12-4; clone_size: -; j_call: TRBJ1-6; d_call: TRBD1; cdr3_nt: TGTGCCAGCAGACTGACAGGGAGGAATTCACCCCTCCACTTT; cdr3_aa: CASRLTGRNSPLHF
v_call: TRBV5-5; clone_size: -; j_call: TRBJ2-2; d_call: TRBD1; cdr3_nt: TGTGCCAGCGGCATACGGACAGGGGGCCGGAGCACCGGGGAGCTGTTTTTT; cdr3_aa: CASGIRTGGRSTGELFF
v_call: TRBV15; clone_size: -; j_call: TRBJ2-1; d_call: TRBD2; cdr3_nt: TGTGCCACCAGCGGGCGGGGGGTCACGAATGAGCAGTTCTTC; cdr3_aa: CATSGRGVTNEQFF
v_call: TRBV7-2; clone_size: few; j_call: TRBJ2-1; d_call: TRBD1; cdr3_nt: TGTGCCAGCAGCGGGTCGGACAGGAGACGGGGGCAGTTCTTC; cdr3_aa: CASSGSDRRRGQFF
v_call: TRBV28; clone_size: -; j_call: TRBJ1-6; d_call: TRBD1; cdr3_nt: TGTGCCAGCAGTTTCGGGAGGGGGCCGAATTCACCCCTCCACTTT; cdr3_aa: CASSFGRGPNSPLHF
v_call: TRBV10-3; clone_size: -; j_call: TRBJ2-7; d_call: TRBD2; cdr3_nt: TGTGCCATCAGTGCCGGGACTAGCGGGGACTACTACGAGCAGTACTTC; cdr3_aa: CAISAGTSGDYYEQYF
v_call: TRBV20-1; clone_size: few; j_call: TRBJ2-1; d_call: TRBD2; cdr3_nt: TGCAGTGCTAGAGACCCCGCGGGAGCGGACAATGAGCAGTTCTTC; cdr3_aa: CSARDPAGADNEQFF
v_call: TRBV14; clone_size: -; j_call: TRBJ2-1; d_call: TRBD2; cdr3_nt: TGTGCCAGCAGCCAGGCAATTCCGGGACTAGCGGAGTACAATGAGCAGTTCTTC; cdr3_aa: CASSQAIPGLAEYNEQFF
v_call: TRBV7-2; clone_size: many; j_call: TRBJ2-5; d_call: -; cdr3_nt: TGTGCCAGCAGCTTAGGCAGGGGAGAGACCCAGTACTTC; cdr3_aa: CASSLGRGETQYF